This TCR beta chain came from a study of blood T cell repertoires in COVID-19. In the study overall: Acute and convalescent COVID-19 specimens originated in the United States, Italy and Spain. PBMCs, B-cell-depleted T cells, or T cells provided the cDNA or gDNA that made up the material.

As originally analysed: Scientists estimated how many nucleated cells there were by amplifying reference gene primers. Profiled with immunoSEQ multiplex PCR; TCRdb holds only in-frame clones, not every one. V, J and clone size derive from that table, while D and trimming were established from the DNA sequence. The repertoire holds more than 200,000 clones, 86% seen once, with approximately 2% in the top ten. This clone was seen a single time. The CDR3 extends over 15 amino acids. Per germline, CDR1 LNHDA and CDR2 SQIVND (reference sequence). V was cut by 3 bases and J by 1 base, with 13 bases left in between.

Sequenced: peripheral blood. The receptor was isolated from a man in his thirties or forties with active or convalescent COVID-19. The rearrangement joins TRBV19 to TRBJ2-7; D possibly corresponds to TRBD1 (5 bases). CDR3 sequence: CASSIFYRQSYEQYF. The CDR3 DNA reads TGTGCCAGTAGTATCTTTTACAGGCAATCCTACGAGCAGTACTTC.